Below, one TCR beta chain is given with its context. The target of this receptor is not known. The input lacks base qualities; no much larger clone sits a single base away. This sample was taken from a study of regulatory T cells in long-lasting Graves disease (dated by TCRdb to about 2021). With respect to the entire study: Patients with newly diagnosed Graves' disease had been on antithyroid drugs for under 3 months. Persistent Graves' disease patients were compared with newly diagnosed Graves' disease patients by peripheral blood TCR sequencing and RNA sequencing. The study took place in China and was registered as a clinical trial. A total of 35 or so samples were covered by TCR sequencing, comprising approximately 13 persistent and roughly 20 newly diagnosed Graves' disease patients. General conclusions and limits of the study: Persistent disease showed preferential use of TRBV28, TRBJ1-2 and TRBJ2-5, whereas newly diagnosed disease favored TRBV20-1 and TRBJ2-1. Because the primary lesion, thyroid tissue, could not be accessed, the study looked at peripheral blood alone. Only the TCR beta chain was sequenced and analyzed. The authors acknowledged the small sample size as a limitation that may reduce accuracy. Lower TCR Shannon entropy and fewer highly expanded clones were observed in persistent Graves' disease patients than in newly diagnosed patients, which suggested clonal expansion. A larger number of public clonotypes was shared among persistent patients (about 2,700) than among newly diagnosed patients (approximately 1,000).

V and J are trimmed by 3 bases and 4 bases, and the gene matches miss 7 bases of the junction. CDR1 and CDR2, looked up from the germline V gene, are SGDLS and YYNGEE. The CDR3 starts with the cysteine, ends with the phenylalanine, and has 16 residues. The read is trimmed to its CDR3 DNA, 48 bases read in frame from base 1. The sample's time point, from its label and the paper: newly diagnosed GD, antithyroid drugs for less than 3 months. RNA was extracted from PBMCs in TRIzol for both TCR sequencing and RNA sequencing. The diagnosis of Graves' disease was made according to American Thyroid Association guidelines. The patients came from an endocrinology department in Xi'an, China. From each patient, around 8.3 milliliters of peripheral blood was collected into an EDTA anticoagulant tube. Ficoll Paque Plus density gradient separation was used to isolate PBMCs, and no additional T cell sorting was done. An Agilent 2100 Bioanalyzer and agarose gel were used to check RNA quality, and a NanoDrop 2000 was used to measure RNA concentration.

Receptor libraries were prepared by multiplex PCR. The reads were generated on an Illumina HiSeq 4000. iRepertoire HTBI primers and Arm-PCR amplification of CDR3 regions were used to construct TCR beta libraries. PCR products were gel purified before sequencing. In the authors' own workflow: Gene usage analysis of CDR3 amino acid clonotypes used the 50 to 70 TRBV and more than 13 TRBJ segments found across samples. Filtered high-quality paired reads were merged into contigs using COPE and FqMerger. BLAST was used to align contigs to the IMGT TRBV, TRBD and TRBJ reference genes, and CDR3 was defined following IMGT. Any clonotype with a frequency above 0.1% was classified as a highly expanded clone. Repertoire diversity was measured by Shannon entropy, and V-J evenness by the Gini coefficient. Public clonotypes were defined as clonotypes shared by more than one individual. The public reads were reanalyzed by TCRdb: fastp trimming at Q25, MiXCR alignment, in-frame beta chains only. Every CDR3 protein is listed once, alongside the most common genes and DNA of its rows. In this record, the V and J calls reflect TCRdb's handling and not the investigators' own analysis. For this sample there are fewer than 650,000 distinct CDR3 sequences; roughly a sixth appear just once. Of the sample, more than 10% is held by the ten largest clones.

Separately, the same data were catalogued under a study of T cells in Graves' hyperthyroidism and ophthalmopathy. The second paper states: Graves' hyperthyroidism was defined as stable when no progression to ophthalmopathy occurred over 18 months of follow-up. Hyperthyroidism patients were newly diagnosed, with disease duration under 2 months, and aged 18 to 65 years. Exclusion was applied to patients with uncontrolled infections, other autoimmune diseases, pregnancy or lactation. Diagnoses were established on the basis of clinical symptoms, serum thyroxine and TRAb, thyroid ultrasound, and orbital computed tomography. The TCR CDR3 was subjected to a first round of RT-PCR using the HTBI primer set and the Qiagen OneStep RT-PCR kit. Most expanded thyroid clonotypes (frequency above 0.001) were also detected in blood, suggesting blood repertoires may reflect thyroid immune responses. A 13 V-J signature model separated ophthalmopathy from stable hyperthyroidism, with approximately 87% sensitivity and just under 84% specificity in cross-validation and 80%/75% in testing. In validation, progression to ophthalmopathy was predicted by the model with 65% to 71% sensitivity and 72% to 80% specificity, a median of approximately 7.1 months before onset. A discovery cohort of roughly 100 patients, about 40 with Graves' ophthalmopathy and about 60 with stable Graves' hyperthyroidism, was used to find distinguishing TCR V-J signatures. An independent validation cohort of under 20 hyperthyroidism patients and over 15 patients who later progressed to ophthalmopathy tested prospective prediction of ophthalmopathy. For training and testing, the roughly 97 patients in the discovery cohort were randomly divided in a 7:3 ratio. In roughly six Graves' hyperthyroidism patients, the study also compared T-cell repertoires from thyroid tissue with T-cell repertoires from blood. After blood sampling, hyperthyroidism patients were treated with methimazole at a starting dose of 30 mg daily, and ophthalmopathy patients were treated with high-dose intravenous methylprednisolone. A second multiplex PCR round built the libraries, followed by size selection and purification. The libraries were sequenced on an Illumina HiSeq2000 using paired-end 100 bp reads. Raw data were processed with SOAPnuke, discarding reads with adapters, uncalled bases, mean Phred below 15, or no exact constant-primer or identifier match. High-quality paired reads were merged with COPE v1.2.5, and unique nucleotide sequences were defined as clonotypes. MiTCR v1.1 was used to align clonotypes to the IMGT TRBV, TRBD and TRBJ reference segments. Only V-J combinations with frequency above 0.0001, covering roughly 99% of repertoires, were analysed. A TCS score was defined as the ratio of F50 (clonal expansion) to E x V (chaos), with BLOSUM62-based TCRdist applied between CDR3 peptides within each V-J. Welch's t-statistics and random forest reduced roughly 500 V-J features to 13, which were used in a naive Bayes classifier (R e1071). Sample size was not statistically predetermined, and investigators were not blinded to group allocation. The paper reports TCR Vbeta CDR3 sequencing of over 130 peripheral blood samples: approximately 43 ophthalmopathy, under 80 hyperthyroidism and roughly 17 progressor patients.

This TCR derives from a man younger than 30 with Graves disease. Donor details come from another sample of the same person, matched by shared clones. The V gene is TRBV9 and the J gene is TRBJ2-1, with 10 bases matching TRBD2. Here the sequenced sample was peripheral blood mononuclear cells (PBMCs), taken at new diagnosis, from a patient treated with antithyroid drugs. The CDR3 protein is CASSANAAGGYNEQFF. The nucleotide sequence reads as follows: TGTGCCAGCAGCGCCAACGCAGCGGGGGGGTACAATGAGCAGTTCTTC.